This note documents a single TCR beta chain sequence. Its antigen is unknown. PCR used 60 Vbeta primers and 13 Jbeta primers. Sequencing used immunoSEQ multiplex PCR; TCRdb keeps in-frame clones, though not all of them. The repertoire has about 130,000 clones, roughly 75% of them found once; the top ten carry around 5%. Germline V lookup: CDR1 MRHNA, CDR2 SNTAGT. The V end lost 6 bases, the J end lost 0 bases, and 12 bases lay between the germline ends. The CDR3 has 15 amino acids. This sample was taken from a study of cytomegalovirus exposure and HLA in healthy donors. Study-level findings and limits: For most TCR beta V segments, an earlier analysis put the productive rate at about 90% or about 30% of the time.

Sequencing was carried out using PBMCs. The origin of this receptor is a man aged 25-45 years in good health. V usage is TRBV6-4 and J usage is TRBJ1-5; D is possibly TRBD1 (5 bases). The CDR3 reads CASSEDIYSNQPQHF. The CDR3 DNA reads TGTGCCAGCAGCGAGGACATATATAGCAATCAGCCCCAGCATTTT.